These T cell receptor beta chains were read from a single sample in a study of monozygotic twins with inflammatory bowel disease. With the 5' RACE reads reprocessed, TCRdb shows one record per CDR3 protein and no DNA. The sample spans about 380,000 distinct CDR3 sequences; the ten largest clones claim 2.5% to 3%. The sample was blood. These receptors all stem from a human donor with ulcerative colitis or Crohn's disease, or a healthy co-twin of an affected twin (not recorded which). Each CDR3 is given with its conserved first and last residue.

V gene	J gene	CDR3 protein
TRBV5-1	TRBJ2-3	CASSSGGTDTQYF
TRBV20-1	TRBJ2-7	CSAKGSVDEQYF
TRBV5-5	TRBJ2-1	CASSLDHGATYNEQFF
TRBV10-3	TRBJ2-3	CAISEVSGDIPPPQYF
TRBV4-1	TRBJ2-1	CASSQPWVNEQFF
TRBV19	TRBJ1-1	CASSIGQGLGNTEAFF
TRBV29-1	TRBJ1-1	CSADTKANTEAFF
TRBV29-1	TRBJ1-1	CSVVGQAQTNTEAFF
TRBV12-3/TRBV12-4	TRBJ2-5	CASSFYFNWPQPQETQYF
TRBV30	TRBJ1-2	CAWSVPDGTFIPLNYGYTF
TRBV6-1	TRBJ1-5	CASRDTGQFNQPQHF
TRBV6-5	TRBJ2-5	CASGPDIQETQYF
TRBV9	TRBJ2-5	CASGGGGQKETQYF
TRBV29-1	TRBJ2-1	CSVRWGQNEQFF
TRBV12-3/TRBV12-4	TRBJ2-7	CASTTGGLAYEQYF
TRBV6-2/TRBV6-3	TRBJ2-2	CASSYSRDRMTGELFF
TRBV11-3	TRBJ2-1	CASSLGGSGGADNEQFF
TRBV11-2	TRBJ2-3	CASSSYLGGGDTQYF
TRBV6-5	TRBJ1-6	CASSYSSGLRNSPLHF
TRBV18	TRBJ2-3	CASSPVGSTRDTQYF
TRBV6-6	TRBJ2-1	CASRGGLAGDEQFF
TRBV20-1	TRBJ1-1	CSARDPNDNTEAFF
TRBV20-1	TRBJ2-7	CSASLAGGQYEQYF
TRBV5-1	TRBJ2-4	CASSLDQNIQYF
TRBV4-3	TRBJ2-2	CASSQDAERGNTGELFF
TRBV29-1	TRBJ2-5	CSVEGGSGSQTQYF
TRBV5-5	TRBJ1-2	CASSLAARENYGYTF
TRBV11-2	TRBJ2-5	CASSLAGQGETQYF
TRBV24-1	TRBJ1-5	CATSVGGNQPQHF
TRBV5-1	TRBJ1-1	CASREGPSPNTEAFF
TRBV7-3	TRBJ1-1	CASSPTSNTEAFF
TRBV7-3	TRBJ2-7	CASSDTGGGSYEQYF
TRBV12-3/TRBV12-4	TRBJ2-7	CASSSFNNSYEQYF
TRBV5-6	TRBJ2-4	CASSPLPQAKNIQYF
TRBV19	TRBJ2-3	CASRPLSGRTDTQYF
TRBV10-3	TRBJ2-5	CATRDSQETQYF
TRBV5-1	TRBJ2-3	CASSPVGLAENTDTQYF
TRBV12-3/TRBV12-4	TRBJ2-7	CASSLAMSGQGAYEQYF
TRBV19	TRBJ1-2	CASSYRDSYGYTF
TRBV6-5	TRBJ2-7	CASSYSRPPIAHEQYF
TRBV5-1	TRBJ2-3	CASSGGRGRSDTQYF
TRBV24-1	TRBJ2-2	CATSGISDNTGELFF
TRBV5-1	TRBJ1-6	CASSARERVHNSPLHF
TRBV6-2/TRBV6-3	TRBJ1-2	CASTSTQTYGYTF
TRBV7-2	TRBJ1-2	CASSLGLTRGVSDTF
TRBV27	TRBJ2-1	CASSLGSGGPNEQFF
TRBV5-1	TRBJ2-2	CASTSDRGRAGELFF
TRBV12-3/TRBV12-4	TRBJ2-3	CASSPIAGGNTQYF
TRBV12-3/TRBV12-4	TRBJ1-5	CASSFWGQPQHF
TRBV2	TRBJ2-6	CASSEVWGVDGANVLTF
TRBV6-1	TRBJ2-2	CASIHRRGENTGELFF
TRBV2	TRBJ2-1	CASKPGLAFYNEQFF
TRBV4-1	TRBJ1-2	CASRNQGGGYTF
TRBV6-4	TRBJ2-2	CASRDTNTGELFF
TRBV7-2	TRBJ2-3	CASSFLTTTDTQYF
TRBV7-3	TRBJ2-7	CASRPTGTGFSEQYF
TRBV5-1	TRBJ2-1	CASSLDGQGSYNEQFF